Presented here are 14 T cell receptor beta chains from one specimen sequenced in a study of shared clonotypes between healthy human individuals. Terminally differentiated effector memory CD45RA+ cells were left out of the naive CD8 fraction, which was CD45RO-negative and positively selected for CCR7. The assay was immunoSEQ multiplex PCR, and TCRdb's table has in-frame clones only and misses some. The profile shows over 750,000 clones, 95% to 97% of them singletons. Sequenced: naive CD8+ T cells sorted from blood. The receptors originated from a man under 40 in good health.

This chain links TRBV29-1 with TRBJ2-5; TRBD2 is a possible D gene (5 bases). Germline V gives CDR1 SQVTM, CDR2 ANQGSEA. The V gene lost 2 bases and the J gene lost 2 bases, with 24 bases spanning the gap. The CDR3 covers 18 residues. The CDR3 DNA reads as TGCAGCGTTGAACTGGAGGTCGGATTCGACTTAAAACAAGAGACCCAGTACTTC. Translation: CSVELEVGFDLKQETQYF.

CDR3 in amino acids: CASGANRNEYGYTF. DNA for the CDR3: TGTGCCAGCGGGGCGAACAGAAACGAGTATGGCTACACCTTC. The chain is built from TRBV2 and TRBJ1-2; TRBD1 might be the D (5 bases). This CDR3 is built from 14 residues. V was trimmed by 8 bases and J by 5 bases, leaving 18 bases between them. From germline, CDR1 is SNHLY and CDR2 FYNNEI. The full variable domain, its missing parts supplied by reference TRBV2 and TRBJ1-2, is EPEVTQTPSHQVTQMGQEVILRCVPISNHLYFYWYRQILGQKVEFLVSFYNNEISEKSEIFDDQFSVERPDGSNFTLKIRSTKLEDSAMYFCASGANRNEYGYTFGSGTRLTVV.

Concerning this clone: The sample carries other DNA sequences with the same CDR3. The V gene is TRBV7-9, the J gene TRBJ1-1; D call uncertain. V shed 6 bases and J shed 1 base, with 6 bases lying between them. The CDR3 spans 12 residues. Germline assignment: CDR1 SEHNR and CDR2 FQNEAQ (reference sequence). DNA of the CDR3: TGTGCCAGCAGTCCAGAGAACACTGAAGCTTTCTTT. Protein sequence: CASSPENTEAFF.

Of note for this clone: Other nucleotide sequences in the sample specify the same CDR3. The V call is TRBV7-8, the J call TRBJ2-7; no firm D call. This CDR3 is built from 11 residues. The V end was cut by 4 bases, the J end by 4 bases, with 5 bases between. Germline V gene data show CDR1 as SGHVS and CDR2 as FQNEAQ. The CDR3 protein is CASSWGYEQYF. CDR3 coding DNA: TGTGCCAGCAGCTGGGGTTACGAGCAGTACTTC.

J is TRBJ2-5 and V is TRBV5-8; D possibly corresponds to TRBD2 (6 bases). The germline CDR1 and CDR2 sequences are SGHTS and YDEGEE. Trimming took 4 bases from V and 1 from J, leaving 17 bases between them. The CDR3 spans 16 residues. Here the CDR3 DNA reads TGTGCCAGCAGCCAACCTTGGGACTTAGTCCAAGAGACCCAGTACTTC. Translating gives CASSQPWDLVQETQYF. Together with reference TRBV5-8 and TRBJ2-5, the CDR3 gives the full variable domain: EAGVTQSPTHLIKTRGQQATLRCSPISGHTSVYWYQQALGLGLQFLLWYDEGEERNRGNFPPRFSGRQFPNYSSELNVNALELEDSALYLCASSQPWDLVQETQYFGPGTRLLVL.

The chain links TRBV28 to TRBJ2-1; D is ambiguous. This CDR3 is 14 amino acids long. Germline assignment: CDR1 MDHEN and CDR2 SYDVKM. Trimming took off 3 bases at V and 2 bases at J, with 8 bases between the two ends. As DNA, the CDR3 is TGTGCCAGCAGTTTCTTAGCAACCTACAATGAGCAGTTCTTC. It is translated as CASSFLATYNEQFF.

This clone appeared a single time. The chain uses TRBV11-2 and TRBJ1-1, with D maybe TRBD1 (6 bases). From germline, CDR1 is SGHAT and CDR2 FQNNGV. The CDR3 is 16 amino acids. With 5 bases removed from V and 10 bases from J, the gap between germline ends came to 26 bases. CDR3 bases: TGTGCCAGCAGCGATACGGGGGCGTTATACGTTGACGGAGCTTTCTTT. It translates to CASSDTGALYVDGAFF. Looking up the rest from reference TRBV11-2 and TRBJ1-1 gives the full variable domain: EAGVAQSPRYKIIEKRQSVAFWCNPISGHATLYWYQQILGQGPKLLIQFQNNGVVDDSQLPKDRFSAERLKGVDSTLKIQPAKLEDSAVYLCASSDTGALYVDGAFFGQGTRLTVV.

CDR3 bases: TGCGCCAGCAGCCCTGGGCCAGGGAACAATGAGCAGTTCTTC. Its translation is CASSPGPGNNEQFF. V and J are TRBV5-1 and TRBJ2-1; perhaps TRBD1 as D (5 bases). The V and J ends lost 4 bases and 5 bases respectively, with 13 bases between them. There are 14 residues in the CDR3. In germline, CDR1 is SGHRS, CDR2 YFSETQ.

V and J are TRBV7-9 and TRBJ1-2; 10 bases are a match to TRBD1. The CDR3 extends over 16 amino acids. V shed 0 bases, J shed 6 bases, and the junction held 7 bases outside the gene matches. Germline CDR1 SEHNR, CDR2 FQNEAQ (reference sequence). CDR3 nucleotides: TGTGCCAGCAGCTTAGCCGGAGGGACAGGGGTTCATGGCTACACCTTC. This translates into CASSLAGGTGVHGYTF.

The J gene is TRBJ1-5, the V gene TRBV19; 9 bases match TRBD1. CDR3 size: 18 residues. V shed 4 bases and J 3 bases; nucleotides not matched to a gene: 13. Germline assignment: CDR1 LNHDA and CDR2 SQIVND (reference sequence). CDR3 nucleotide sequence: TGTGCCAGTAGTACGGGGACAGGGAGGAGTGTAAACAATCAGCCCCAGCATTTT. Translated, it gives CASSTGTGRSVNNQPQHF.

The genes are TRBV18 and TRBJ2-7; maybe TRBD2 (6 bases). Trimming shortened V by 6 bases and J by 5 bases, and 8 bases separated the two germline ends. CDR1 and CDR2 from the germline V gene are KGHSH and LQKENI. The CDR3 length is 11 residues. The CDR3 DNA sequence: TGTGCCAGCTCGGGGGGTAACGAGCAGTACTTC. Its translation is CASSGGNEQYF.

V usage is TRBV5-1 and J usage is TRBJ2-7; D is ambiguous. The germline gives CDR1 SGHRS, CDR2 YFSETQ. The CDR3 runs to 12 residues. The V and J ends lost 5 bases and 0 bases respectively, with 6 bases between them. In nucleotides, the CDR3 is TGCGCCAGCAGTCGATTCTCCTACGAGCAGTACTTC. It yields the protein CASSRFSYEQYF.

The chain links TRBV6-5 to TRBJ2-7; either TRBD1 or TRBD2 may supply D (6 bases each). The CDR3 contains 15 residues. Germline V gene data show CDR1 as MNHEY and CDR2 as SVGAGI. V was trimmed by 2 bases and J by 2 bases, leaving 13 bases between them. This CDR3 is CASSYGTGRTYEQYF. The CDR3 bases are TGTGCCAGCAGTTACGGAACAGGGAGGACCTACGAGCAGTACTTC.

The V gene is TRBV2, the J gene TRBJ2-7; 14 bases line up with TRBD2. The V segment lost 4 bases and the J segment 3 bases; nucleotides outside the gene matches: 2. The CDR3 consists of 15 residues. The germline gives CDR1 SNHLY, CDR2 FYNNEI. CDR3 nucleotide sequence: TGTGCCAGCAGTGGACTAGCGGGAGGGTACTACGAGCAGTACTTC. It yields the protein CASSGLAGGYYEQYF.